This T cell receptor beta chain derives from a study of shared clonotypes between healthy human individuals. General study results and limits: Represented diversity (both genetic and exposure-history) was limited by the small number of donors. The authors sampled blood alone, and tissue repertoires likely differ.

CD45RO-negative, CCR7-positively selected cells formed the naive CD8 fraction, excluding terminally differentiated effector memory CD45RA+ cells. Among the donors, all were Caucasian adults who lived in Nashville, Tennessee. In the sorted-subset replicate PCRs, about 200 ng DNA, 30,000 or so T cell genomes, was used. Sequencing used immunoSEQ multiplex PCR; TCRdb keeps in-frame clones, though not all of them. The data contain about 680,000 clones, under 95% of them singletons. Comments on this clone: As yet, its antigen is unknown.

The germline CDR1 and CDR2 sequences are SGHAT and FQNNGV. Trimming removed 1 base from V and 3 bases from J; junction bases left unmatched: 4. This CDR3 region has 15 residues. This sequence originates from a man younger than 45 in good health. The chain joins TRBV11-2 to TRBJ2-5; 8 nucleotides line up with TRBD1. The sequencing input was naive CD8+ T cells sorted from blood. The CDR3 reads CASSLGRGREETQYF. As DNA, the CDR3 is TGTGCCAGCAGCTTAGGCAGGGGGCGGGAAGAGACCCAGTACTTC.